Listed below are T cell receptor beta chains from one sample, sequenced in a study of cytomegalovirus exposure and HLA in healthy donors. Sequencing was performed with immunoSEQ multiplex PCR; in TCRdb, only in-frame clones are kept and a portion is missing. Of 130,000 to 150,000 clones listed, around 79% are singletons. Sequenced material: PBMCs. The source is a man aged 35-49 years in good health and CMV-seropositive. Both conserved end residues are trimmed from each CDR3. The order of the fields is V gene, J gene, CDR3 protein.

TRBV7-9,TRBJ2-5,ASSLEAGLKETQY
TRBV18,TRBJ1-3,ASSPTGEASGNTIY
TRBV28,TRBJ2-7,ASSLLAGGSYEQY
TRBV7-7,TRBJ2-7,ASSLGASYEQY
TRBV7-9,TRBJ2-7,SSSSDRNEQY
TRBV29-1,TRBJ2-2,SVAGTVNTGELF
TRBV25-1,TRBJ2-2,ASSDRVAGELF
TRBV7-9,TRBJ1-4,ASSLTQGNEKLF
TRBV9,TRBJ1-2,ASSTPQGGDGYT
TRBV10-3,TRBJ2-6,AIRANSGANVLT
TRBV23-1,TRBJ2-4,ASGGGGPSRTGESENIQY
TRBV7-3,TRBJ2-2,ASSVTSGTGELF
TRBV19,TRBJ2-6,ASKVASGANVLT
TRBV6-6,TRBJ2-5,ASSYSIQWETQY
TRBV6-5,TRBJ1-4,ASSYGISGAEKLF
TRBV28,TRBJ2-7,ASRAGGRYEQY
TRBV7-8,TRBJ2-1,ASSARLAGASRAYNEQF
TRBV7-3,TRBJ2-1,ASSLGQGSHEQF
TRBV27,TRBJ2-5,ASSPYTGGMETQY
TRBV5-1,TRBJ2-1,ASSLRVGSLNNEQF
TRBV5-1,TRBJ2-7,ASSQTDRTGGYEQY
TRBV9,TRBJ1-1,ASSVGTAGPDTEAF
TRBV7-8,TRBJ2-5,ASSLSAGGETQY
TRBV30,TRBJ2-7,AWSAQGSLSYEQY
TRBV27,TRBJ1-4,ASSLQGPRKTV
TRBV13,TRBJ2-2,ASSSGTINTGELF
TRBV6-1,TRBJ2-5,ASSSDRGETQY
TRBV7-2,TRBJ2-7,ASSSTGTGSYEQY
TRBV18,TRBJ1-5,ASSPGTDQPQH
TRBV19,TRBJ1-1,ASSGTVNTEAF
TRBV18,TRBJ1-1,ASSPGQNTEAF
TRBV4-2,TRBJ2-1,ASSQDTTSGSRNEQF